The 25 T cell receptor beta chains in this list originate from one sample, sequenced in a study of T-cell memory formation after mild COVID-19. From the 5' RACE reads, TCRdb called clonotypes with MiXCR, one entry per CDR3 protein. The profile shows under 15,000 distinct CDR3 sequences, around 15% of them singletons. Sequencing used PBMCs or a T cell subset sorted from them (not recorded which). The receptors here all came from a man younger than 35 who had mild COVID-19 (a few samples of this study predate the infection). Cell type and time point are not known.

This clonotype was observed at least ten times. This chain joins TRBV11-3 and TRBJ2-1, with a possible D match to TRBD1 (6 bases). The CDR3 consists of 16 residues. Germline values: CDR1 SGHNT, CDR2 YENEEA. V lost 5 bases, J lost 0 bases, and 14 bases lay in between. The CDR3 nucleotides read TGTGCCAGCAGCGTTGGACAGTCGAGCTCCTACAATGAGCAGTTCTTC. It is translated as CASSVGQSSSYNEQFF.

This clonotype appeared many times. The chain combines TRBV12-3 or TRBV12-4 with TRBJ2-3; D gene unclear. Between the trimmed V and J ends, which lost 6 bases and 3 bases, there was a span of 10 bases. The CDR3 has 13 residues. The CDR3 loop reads CASSLPRTDTQYF. DNA of the CDR3: TGTGCCAGCAGCCTCCCTAGAACAGATACGCAGTATTTT.

This clonotype was detected ten times or more. This chain links TRBV20-1 with TRBJ2-6; D unresolved. The germline CDR1 and CDR2 sequences are DFQATT and SNEGSKA (reference sequence). The CDR3 has 18 residues. The V gene lost 2 bases and the J gene lost 2 bases, with 19 bases spanning the gap. The CDR3 DNA reads as TGCAGTGCTAGAATGGACCGCATCACCCAACCTGGGGCCAACGTCCTGACTTTC. Its translation is CSARMDRITQPGANVLTF.

The J gene is TRBJ1-5, the V gene TRBV19, with TRBD1 matching 7 bases. The CDR3 has 14 residues. Looked up from germline, CDR1 is LNHDA and CDR2 is SQIVND (reference sequence). Germline trimming cut 7 bases from V and 4 bases from J; bases unmatched to any gene: 7. The CDR3 here is CASTPPGGNQPQHF. The DNA of the CDR3 is TGTGCCAGTACCCCCCCAGGGGGTAATCAGCCCCAGCATTTT. The full variable domain, its missing parts supplied by reference TRBV19 and TRBJ1-5, is DGGITQSPKYLFRKEGQNVTLSCEQNLNHDAMYWYRQDPGQGLRLIYYSQIVNDFQKGDIAEGYSVSREKKESFPLTVTSAQKNPTAFYLCASTPPGGNQPQHFGDGTRLSIL.

This clonotype was found many times. This chain links TRBV27 with TRBJ1-6, with D possibly TRBD1 on 6 matching bases. The CDR3 consists of 15 residues. Germline lookup yields CDR1 MNHEY and CDR2 SMNVEV (reference sequence). V was trimmed by 5 bases and J by 10 bases, leaving 18 bases between them. CDR3 region: CASSPNRGGRSPLHF. The CDR3, as DNA: TGTGCCAGCAGTCCGAATCGCGGGGGGCGGTCACCCCTCCACTTT.

This clonotype appeared many times. The rearrangement joins TRBV7-9 to TRBJ1-2; maybe TRBD1 (6 bases). CDR1 is SEHNR, CDR2 FQNEAQ, per germline (reference sequence). This CDR3 is 16 amino acids long. The V end lost 1 base, the J end lost 3 bases, and 15 bases lay between the germline ends. Here the CDR3 DNA reads TGTGCCAGCAGCTTAGGATGGGGGGCTAGCCACTATGGCTACACCTTC. It specifies CASSLGWGASHYGYTF.

This clonotype was seen only a few times. V is TRBV6-2 or TRBV6-3 and J is TRBJ1-5; D uncertain. CDR3 size: 12 residues. V was cut by 5 bases and J by 7 bases, with 9 bases left in between. Germline CDR1 is MNHEY and CDR2 is SVGEGT. The CDR3 reads CASSQPRQPQHF. In nucleotides, the CDR3 is TGTGCCAGCAGTCAACCACGCCAGCCCCAGCATTTT.

V usage is TRBV4-1 and J usage is TRBJ1-2; D call uncertain. CDR3 size: 15 residues. Trimming shortened V by 4 bases and J by 2 bases, and 14 bases separated the two germline ends. Germline loops: CDR1 MGHRA, CDR2 YSYEKL. The CDR3 region is CASSLLRTANYGYTF. The DNA for the CDR3 is TGCGCCAGCAGCCTACTGAGGACGGCGAACTATGGCTACACCTTC.

This clonotype has ten or more counts. V gene TRBV6-5 combines with J gene TRBJ1-6; D is undetermined. CDR3 size: 15 residues. CDR1 is MNHEY and CDR2 is SVGAGI in the germline V gene. Trimming pared 2 bases from V and 10 bases from J, leaving 15 bases between. The CDR3 region has the DNA TGTGCCAGCAGTTACGGGCAGGCTGTCGGGTCACCCCTCCACTTT. It is translated as CASSYGQAVGSPLHF.

This clonotype was recorded many times. The V and J genes are TRBV10-3 and TRBJ2-2; D gene ambiguous. Germline CDR1 and CDR2: ENHRY and SYGVKD. Trimming left V 3 bases short and J 3 bases short, with 8 bases between. CDR3 length: 14 residues. CDR3 residues: CAISEGWDTGELFF. The CDR3 coding sequence is TGTGCCATCAGTGAAGGATGGGACACCGGGGAGCTGTTTTTT.

This chain uses TRBV6-5 with TRBJ1-1; tentatively, D is TRBD1 (6 bases). The CDR3 totals 18 residues. Germline values: CDR1 MNHEY, CDR2 SVGAGI. Deletions cut 0 bases from V and 1 base from J, with 18 bases between. CDR3 nucleotide sequence: TGTGCCAGCAGTTACTCGTTTTGGTCAGGGGCTCCGAACACTGAAGCTTTCTTT. This translates into CASSYSFWSGAPNTEAFF.

This clonotype was seen ten or more times. The chain has TRBV20-1 and TRBJ1-4; 8 bases map to TRBD1. The CDR3 contains 16 residues. CDR1 DFQATT and CDR2 SNEGSKA come from the germline V gene (reference sequence). V lost 6 bases and J lost 3; bases outside the gene matches: 12. The CDR3 DNA sequence: TGCAGTGCCCGACAGGGGACCTCTACCCCTAATGAAAAACTGTTTTTT. Its translation: CSARQGTSTPNEKLFF.

This clonotype was counted ten times or more. V gene TRBV4-2 combines with J gene TRBJ2-2; no clear D gene. The CDR3 covers 17 residues. Germline V gene data show CDR1 as LGHNA and CDR2 as YNFKEQ. V was shortened by 3 bases and J by 4 bases, with 18 bases between the two germline ends. In nucleotides, the CDR3 is TGTGCCAGCAGCCATTCGCCGTGGGTCTCCCCCACCGGGGAGCTGTTTTTT. Translation: CASSHSPWVSPTGELFF.

This clonotype was detected many times. The chain has TRBV5-1 and TRBJ1-1; D unresolved. The CDR3 extends over 14 amino acids. Trimming pared 6 bases from V and 0 bases from J, leaving 12 bases between. Per germline, CDR1 SGHRS and CDR2 YFSETQ. CDR3: CASNFRQMNTEAFF. In DNA, the CDR3 is TGCGCCAGCAATTTCAGGCAGATGAACACTGAAGCTTTCTTT.

J is TRBJ2-1 and V is TRBV20-1; TRBD1 aligns across 11 bases. CDR3 size: 18 residues. V lost 4 bases to trimming and J lost 4 bases; unmatched junction nucleotides: 15. CDR1 and CDR2 (germline): DFQATT, SNEGSKA (reference sequence). This CDR3 reads CSATGTGGYIVGYNEQFF. The DNA of the CDR3 is TGCAGTGCTACCGGGACAGGGGGGTATATTGTCGGTTACAATGAGCAGTTCTTC.

A few counts support this clonotype. The rearrangement uses TRBV29-1 and TRBJ2-3, with 7 bases identical to TRBD1. The CDR3 is 15 residues long. J was trimmed by 0 bases and V by 7 bases; bases with no gene match: 10. The germline CDR1 and CDR2 sequences are SQVTM and ANQGSEA. The CDR3 DNA reads TGCAGCGGCGACCGGGGCAGGGGGAGCACAGATACGCAGTATTTT. Translated: CSGDRGRGSTDTQYF.

Ten or more counts support this clonotype. The rearrangement links TRBV5-1 to TRBJ2-6; D is undetermined. V dropped 6 bases and J dropped 1 base, with 14 bases sitting between them. Germline V gene sequence: CDR1 SGHRS, CDR2 YFSETQ. The CDR3 totals 16 residues. DNA of the CDR3: TGCGCCAGCACATTGGGATACACGTCTGGGGCCAACGTCCTGACTTTC. It yields the protein CASTLGYTSGANVLTF.

This clonotype was detected many times. The gene calls are TRBV24-1 and TRBJ2-5, with D unclear. Trimming shortened V by 1 base and J by 1 base, and 3 bases separated the two germline ends. The CDR3 is made up of 13 amino acids. Germline CDR1 is KGHDR and CDR2 is SFDVKD. The CDR3 region has the DNA TGTGCCACCAGTGATTTCTCCCAAGAGACCCAGTACTTC. Translating gives CATSDFSQETQYF.

V usage is TRBV2 and J usage is TRBJ2-3, with D possibly matching TRBD1 (5 bases). The V gene's germline CDR1 is SNHLY and CDR2 FYNNEI. The CDR3 totals 12 residues. V was cut by 7 bases and J by 12 bases, with 17 bases left in between. The CDR3 region is CASNRQTQDQYF. For the CDR3, the DNA is TGTGCCAGCAACAGACAGACCCAGGATCAGTATTTT.

This clonotype has just a few counts. CDR3 in amino acids: CASRPWGPGQAIYGYTF. In DNA form, the CDR3 reads TGCGCCAGCAGGCCTTGGGGGCCGGGACAGGCTATCTATGGCTACACCTTC. The chain combines TRBV5-1 with TRBJ1-2, with 8 bases that match TRBD1. CDR3 length equals 17 residues. V shed 5 bases and J 4 bases; nucleotides not matched to a gene: 16. Germline V gives CDR1 SGHRS, CDR2 YFSETQ.

This clonotype was seen only a few times. V gene TRBV5-1 combines with J gene TRBJ1-1, with no clear D. Per germline, CDR1 SGHRS and CDR2 YFSETQ. With 0 bases removed from V and 5 bases from J, the gap between germline ends came to 8 bases. CDR3 size: 13 residues. CDR3 bases: TGCGCCAGCAGCTTGGAATCGGCTACTGAAGCTTTCTTT. Protein: CASSLESATEAFF.

This clonotype was counted ten times or more. The chain carries TRBV4-1 and TRBJ2-5; unclear D gene. The germline V gene encodes CDR1 MGHRA and CDR2 YSYEKL. Trimming took 1 base from V and 5 from J, leaving 17 bases between them. This CDR3 contains 16 residues. The CDR3 protein is CASSQVFGFGLETQYF. CDR3 sequence (DNA): TGCGCCAGCAGCCAAGTTTTCGGGTTCGGTCTTGAGACCCAGTACTTC.

This clonotype has ten or more counts. V and J are TRBV27 and TRBJ1-5, with 7 positions matching TRBD1. CDR1 MNHEY and CDR2 SMNVEV come from the germline V gene (reference sequence). This CDR3 contains 14 residues. After removal of 6 bases from V and 5 bases from J, the junction contained 7 bases not matched to a gene. CDR3 nucleotide sequence: TGTGCCAGCAGGACAGGGTGGGTCGATCAGCCCCAGCATTTT. Its protein is CASRTGWVDQPQHF.

This chain uses TRBV9 with TRBJ2-3; TRBD1 matches 7 bases. The CDR3 has 13 amino acids. Per germline, CDR1 SGDLS and CDR2 YYNGEE. Trimming took 1 base from V and 4 from J; bases not matched to a gene: 0. As DNA, the CDR3 is TGTGCCAGCAGCGTACAGGGGGCAGATACGCAGTATTTT. Translation: CASSVQGADTQYF.

This clonotype was counted once. The rearrangement joins TRBV9 to TRBJ2-7, with TRBD2 matching over 8 bases. The CDR3 consists of 14 residues. Germline-derived CDR1 and CDR2 are SGDLS and YYNGEE. Unmatched junction bases numbered 6, after V lost 3 bases and J lost 4 bases. CDR3 amino acids: CASSAGLAGYEQYF. The DNA of the CDR3 is TGTGCCAGCAGCGCTGGACTAGCAGGATACGAGCAGTACTTC.